This TCR beta chain was recovered during a study of blood T cells in healthy people across ages. A second about 7 to 11 cycle PCR used barcoded and J-beta primers. Using its own MiXCR run on the 5' RACE reads, TCRdb lists one record per CDR3 protein. Found here are some 800,000 distinct CDR3 sequences, 20% to 30% of them singletons; the top ten hold 3.7%. For this clonotype: No antigen is known for it.

Researchers report isolating at least 7 million PBMCs per sample. This CDR3 is built from 13 residues. Germline trimming cut 2 bases from V and 5 bases from J; bases unmatched to any gene: 2. Germline CDR1 reads SEHNR; CDR2 reads FQNEAQ (reference sequence). Study-wide results and limits: Those diversity estimates obtained from one million T cells were thought to be underestimates.

Separately, the same data were catalogued under a study of T cells of mothers and their children. That work states: A few healthy Caucasian mothers, along with their six children, were the donors.

J is TRBJ1-2 and V is TRBV7-9, with 7 bases fitting TRBD1. The sequence was obtained from a boy aged 5-17 years in good health. Sequences were obtained from blood. DNA for the CDR3: TGTGCCAGCAGCTTAACAGGGGAGTATGGCTACACCTTC. It is translated as CASSLTGEYGYTF. The full variable domain, in which reference TRBV7-9 and TRBJ1-2 provide the parts outside the CDR3, is DTGVSQNPRHKITKRGQNVTFRCDPISEHNRLYWYRQTLGQGPEFLTYFQNEAQLEKSRLLSDRFSAERPKGSFSTLEIQRTEQGDSAMYLCASSLTGEYGYTFGSGTRLTVV.